This T cell receptor (beta chain) was documented in a study of cytomegalovirus exposure and HLA in healthy donors. Study outcomes and limitations: Cytomegalovirus association was assigned to about 150 TCR beta chains. The TCR clusters that emerged in the first cohort tended, a later analysis found, to co-occur in the 120 or so validation repertoires.

The donors were members of the 120-subject validation cohort (separate from the roughly 680-subject first cohort). The CDR3 runs 12 residues. V lost 2 bases and J 5 bases, leaving 6 bases between the germline ends. Germline values: CDR1 SEHNR, CDR2 FQNEAQ (reference sequence). This table comes from immunoSEQ multiplex PCR, and its TCRdb copy is limited to in-frame clones, with some not included. The sample has just over 65,000 clones; 95% to 98% are singletons. About this clone itself: The antigen remains undetermined.

The chain joins TRBV7-9 to TRBJ2-5; D unresolved. The source is a young woman in good health and CMV-seropositive. Sequences were obtained from PBMCs. In DNA form, the CDR3 reads TGTGCCAGCAGCTTAAGCCTGGAGACCCAGTACTTC. This sequence encodes CASSLSLETQYF.